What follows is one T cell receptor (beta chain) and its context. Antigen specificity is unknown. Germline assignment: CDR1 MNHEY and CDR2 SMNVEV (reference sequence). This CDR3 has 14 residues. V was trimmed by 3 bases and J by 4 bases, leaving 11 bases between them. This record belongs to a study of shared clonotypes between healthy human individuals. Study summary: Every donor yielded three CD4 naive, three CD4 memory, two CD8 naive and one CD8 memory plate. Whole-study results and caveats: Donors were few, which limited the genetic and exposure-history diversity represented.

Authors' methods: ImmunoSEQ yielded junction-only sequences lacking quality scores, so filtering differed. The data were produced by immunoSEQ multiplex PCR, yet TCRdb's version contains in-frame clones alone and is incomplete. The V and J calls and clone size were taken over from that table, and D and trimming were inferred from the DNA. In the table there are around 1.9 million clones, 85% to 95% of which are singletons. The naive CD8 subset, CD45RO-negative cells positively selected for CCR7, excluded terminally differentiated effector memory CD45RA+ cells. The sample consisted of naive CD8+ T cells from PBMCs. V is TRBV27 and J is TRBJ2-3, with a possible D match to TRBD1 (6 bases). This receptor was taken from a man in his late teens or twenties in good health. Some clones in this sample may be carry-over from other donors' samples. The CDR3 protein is CASSFPGAADTQYF. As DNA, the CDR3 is TGTGCCAGCAGTTTCCCAGGGGCAGCAGATACGCAGTATTTT.